This TCR beta chain was identified during a study of T and B cells in COVID-19 patients. About the research overall: Blood was sampled from COVID-19 patients who were either actively infected or recovered. Median age was about 30 years in the recovered cohort and 67 years in the active-infection cohort. Study-level points and caveats: Patients with COVID-19 reportedly showed strongly skewed T cell receptor beta variable and joining gene usage. Highly clonal in active COVID-19, TRB repertoires exceeded healthy-donor diversity and richness at recovery.

Blood genomic DNA input for TRB amplification was about 240-500 ng. The sample holds a few counts of this clonotype. Its matching antigen is unknown. Per germline, CDR1 PRHDT and CDR2 FYEKMQ (reference sequence). Trimming removed 5 bases from V and 1 base from J; junction bases left unmatched: 8. This CDR3 has 16 residues. Multiplex PCR with BIOMED2 TRB-A/B primer pools amplified TRB rearrangements. In TCRdb, the multiplex PCR reads were re-called with MiXCR into one record per CDR3 protein. The sample contains approximately 13,000 distinct CDR3 sequences, more than 25% of which appear only once. The chain links TRBV13 to TRBJ2-1; 7 bases are a match to TRBD2. What was sequenced was blood. The sequence derives from a human donor who had recovered from COVID-19. The CDR3 protein is CASSPLAGESYNEQFF. The CDR3 region has the DNA TGTGCCAGCAGCCCCCTGGCGGGGGAGTCCTACAATGAGCAGTTCTTC.